The rows below give T cell receptor beta chains drawn from one sample of a study of cytomegalovirus exposure and HLA in healthy donors. Measured with immunoSEQ multiplex PCR; TCRdb has only the in-frame clones, and not every one. The table has fewer than 250,000 clones, roughly 83% seen once; the top ten hold under 0.85%. Sequenced material: PBMCs. The receptors were sampled from a boy younger than 10 in good health and CMV-seronegative. Each CDR3 is given with its conserved first and last residue. Each record gives: clone size, J gene, D gene, V gene, CDR3 DNA, CDR3 protein. A D gene is named only where the DNA matches it firmly. Not every row has a clone size; where given, it reads once, few, many or a size class.

clone size: NA
J gene: TRBJ1-3
D gene: NA
V gene: TRBV6-1
CDR3 DNA: TGTGCCAGCAGTGAAGACAGGGTTGACACCATATATTTT
CDR3 protein: CASSEDRVDTIYF

clone size: NA
J gene: TRBJ1-5
D gene: NA
V gene: TRBV7-8
CDR3 DNA: TGTGCCAGCAGCTTAGAGGACACATCCAATCAGCCCCAGCATTTT
CDR3 protein: CASSLEDTSNQPQHF

clone size: NA
J gene: TRBJ2-3
D gene: NA
V gene: TRBV19
CDR3 DNA: TGTGCCAGTAGTGACAGAAACACAGATACGCAGTATTTT
CDR3 protein: CASSDRNTDTQYF

clone size: once
J gene: TRBJ1-2
D gene: NA
V gene: TRBV27
CDR3 DNA: TGTGCCAGCAGTTTATCGATCGCAGATGGCTACACCTTC
CDR3 protein: CASSLSIADGYTF

clone size: few
J gene: TRBJ1-5
D gene: NA
V gene: TRBV9
CDR3 DNA: TGTGCCAGCAGCCCACAGGGACACGTCAATCAGCCCCAGCATTTT
CDR3 protein: CASSPQGHVNQPQHF

clone size: NA
J gene: TRBJ2-5
D gene: TRBD2
V gene: TRBV25-1
CDR3 DNA: TGTGCCAGCAGGGCTAGCGGGGGGGAGACCCAGTACTTC
CDR3 protein: CASRASGGETQYF

clone size: NA
J gene: TRBJ1-6
D gene: NA
V gene: TRBV7-2
CDR3 DNA: TGTGCCAGCAGCTCCGGCGGAAATTCACCCCTCCACTTT
CDR3 protein: CASSSGGNSPLHF

clone size: NA
J gene: TRBJ2-1
D gene: NA
V gene: TRBV1
CDR3 DNA: TGCACCAGCAGCCTCCGCAGGGTCGGGACAGATAATGAGCAGTTCTTC
CDR3 protein: CTSSLRRVGTDNEQFF

clone size: once
J gene: TRBJ2-3
D gene: NA
V gene: TRBV19
CDR3 DNA: TGTGCCAGTGGAACAGCAGCGGGAGATACGCAGTATTTT
CDR3 protein: CASGTAAGDTQYF

clone size: NA
J gene: TRBJ1-2
D gene: TRBD1
V gene: TRBV7-8
CDR3 DNA: TGTGCCAGCAGCCCTTCGACAGGGAACTATGGCTACACCTTC
CDR3 protein: CASSPSTGNYGYTF

clone size: NA
J gene: TRBJ1-4
D gene: NA
V gene: TRBV19
CDR3 DNA: TGTGCCAGTAGTTCCGGGGGGGTATTGGGTGAAAAACTGTTTTTT
CDR3 protein: CASSSGGVLGEKLFF

clone size: NA
J gene: TRBJ2-2
D gene: NA
V gene: TRBV7-9
CDR3 DNA: TGTGCCAGCAGCACTACACGAAACTCGAACACCGGGGAGCTGTTTTTT
CDR3 protein: CASSTTRNSNTGELFF

clone size: NA
J gene: TRBJ1-6
D gene: NA
V gene: TRBV5-6
CDR3 DNA: TGTGCCAGCAGCTTGGGGGGGACACTGTTTACACCCCTCCACTTT
CDR3 protein: CASSLGGTLFTPLHF

clone size: NA
J gene: TRBJ2-5
D gene: NA
V gene: TRBV6-1
CDR3 DNA: TGTGCCAGCAGTGGCCAGATGGGGGCCGCTGTTCAAGAGACCCAGTACTTC
CDR3 protein: CASSGQMGAAVQETQYF

clone size: NA
J gene: TRBJ2-3
D gene: TRBD2
V gene: TRBV10-3
CDR3 DNA: TGTGCCTCGGAGGAGACTAGCGGGGGAGATACGCAGTATTTT
CDR3 protein: CASEETSGGDTQYF

clone size: NA
J gene: TRBJ2-2
D gene: TRBD2
V gene: TRBV9
CDR3 DNA: TGTGCCAGCAGCGTTTCCCTGGCGGGAGCGGCCGGGGAGCTGTTTTTT
CDR3 protein: CASSVSLAGAAGELFF

clone size: NA
J gene: TRBJ2-5
D gene: TRBD2
V gene: TRBV9
CDR3 DNA: TGTGCCAGCAGCTCGCGACTAGCCCCAGAGACCCAGTACTTC
CDR3 protein: CASSSRLAPETQYF

clone size: NA
J gene: TRBJ2-3
D gene: TRBD1
V gene: TRBV5-6
CDR3 DNA: TGTGCCAGCAGCTTGGGACAGGGCGGAGATACGCAGTATTTT
CDR3 protein: CASSLGQGGDTQYF

clone size: once
J gene: TRBJ2-1
D gene: TRBD1
V gene: TRBV2
CDR3 DNA: TGTGCCAGCAGTCCGGACAGGGACAATGAGCAGTTCTTC
CDR3 protein: CASSPDRDNEQFF

clone size: NA
J gene: TRBJ1-2
D gene: NA
V gene: TRBV21-1
CDR3 DNA: TGTGCCAGCAGCTCTACAGGGGTCGATGGCTACACCTTC
CDR3 protein: CASSSTGVDGYTF

clone size: NA
J gene: TRBJ2-1
D gene: TRBD2
V gene: TRBV7-8
CDR3 DNA: TGTGCCAGCAGCCCAAAAGGGGGGGCGGGAGGGTATTACAATGAGCAGTTCTTC
CDR3 protein: CASSPKGGAGGYYNEQFF

clone size: NA
J gene: TRBJ1-2
D gene: TRBD1
V gene: TRBV7-9
CDR3 DNA: TGTGCCAGCAGCGACAGGGACTATGGCTACACCTTC
CDR3 protein: CASSDRDYGYTF

clone size: NA
J gene: TRBJ2-7
D gene: NA
V gene: TRBV5-8
CDR3 DNA: TGTGCCAGCAGAGGGGGTGCAGGGGGGAGCTCCTACGAGCAGTACTTC
CDR3 protein: CASRGGAGGSSYEQYF

clone size: NA
J gene: TRBJ1-1
D gene: NA
V gene: TRBV6-1
CDR3 DNA: TGTGCCAGCAGTTCCCGGGGAGGGACTGAAGCTTTCTTT
CDR3 protein: CASSSRGGTEAFF

clone size: NA
J gene: TRBJ1-5
D gene: NA
V gene: TRBV6-1
CDR3 DNA: TGTGCCAGCAGTGAAGTCGGCAATCAGCCCCAGCATTTT
CDR3 protein: CASSEVGNQPQHF

clone size: NA
J gene: TRBJ1-2
D gene: NA
V gene: TRBV6-6
CDR3 DNA: TGTGCCAGCAGTACTCCTAACGACAGAAGATACTATGGCTACACCTTC
CDR3 protein: CASSTPNDRRYYGYTF

clone size: NA
J gene: TRBJ2-3
D gene: TRBD2
V gene: TRBV27
CDR3 DNA: TGTGCCAGCAGTTTAGTAAGCCTAGCGGTATCAGATACGCAGTATTTT
CDR3 protein: CASSLVSLAVSDTQYF

clone size: NA
J gene: TRBJ2-7
D gene: TRBD2
V gene: TRBV11-2
CDR3 DNA: TGTGCCAGCAGCTTGACTAGCGGGGGTAACTACGAGCAGTACTTC
CDR3 protein: CASSLTSGGNYEQYF

clone size: NA
J gene: TRBJ2-5
D gene: NA
V gene: TRBV6-1
CDR3 DNA: TGTGCCAGCAGTGAAGCAGGGAGTTGGGAGACCCAGTACTTC
CDR3 protein: CASSEAGSWETQYF

clone size: NA
J gene: TRBJ2-1
D gene: NA
V gene: TRBV4-2
CDR3 DNA: TGTGCCAGCAGCCAACCCCAGGGCTACAATGAGCAGTTCTTC
CDR3 protein: CASSQPQGYNEQFF

clone size: NA
J gene: TRBJ2-1
D gene: NA
V gene: TRBV19
CDR3 DNA: TGTGCCAGTAGTATCCTAACCGCGTCCAATGAGCAGTTCTTC
CDR3 protein: CASSILTASNEQFF

clone size: NA
J gene: TRBJ2-2
D gene: NA
V gene: TRBV11-2
CDR3 DNA: TGTGCCAGCAGCCCTCGACAGGCTACCGGGGAGCTGTTTTTT
CDR3 protein: CASSPRQATGELFF

clone size: NA
J gene: TRBJ2-1
D gene: TRBD2
V gene: TRBV6-4
CDR3 DNA: TGTGCCAGCAGTGACGCTAGCGGGGCCTACAATGAGCAGTTCTTC
CDR3 protein: CASSDASGAYNEQFF

clone size: once
J gene: TRBJ2-3
D gene: NA
V gene: TRBV2
CDR3 DNA: TGTGCCAGCAGTGGACTAATTCAGCTCGGGGGGCGAGATACGCAGTATTTT
CDR3 protein: CASSGLIQLGGRDTQYF

clone size: NA
J gene: TRBJ2-2
D gene: NA
V gene: TRBV6-5
CDR3 DNA: TGTGCCAGCAGTTACTCCCCATCTAGGGGGACCGGGGAGCTGTTTTTT
CDR3 protein: CASSYSPSRGTGELFF

clone size: once
J gene: TRBJ2-7
D gene: NA
V gene: TRBV23-1
CDR3 DNA: TGCGCCAGCCGCTACCGACAGGCCTCCTACGAGCAGTACTTC
CDR3 protein: CASRYRQASYEQYF